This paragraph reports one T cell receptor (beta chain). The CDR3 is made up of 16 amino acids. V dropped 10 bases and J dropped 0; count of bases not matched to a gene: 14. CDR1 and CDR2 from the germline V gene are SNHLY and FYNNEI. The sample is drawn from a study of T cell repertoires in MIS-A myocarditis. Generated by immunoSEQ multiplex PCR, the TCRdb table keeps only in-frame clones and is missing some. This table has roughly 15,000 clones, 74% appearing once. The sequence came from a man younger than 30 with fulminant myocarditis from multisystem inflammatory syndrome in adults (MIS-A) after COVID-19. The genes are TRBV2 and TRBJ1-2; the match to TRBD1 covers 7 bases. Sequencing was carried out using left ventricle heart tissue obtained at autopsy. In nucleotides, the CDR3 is TGTGCCACCCTCTCGTGGGGGCAGGGGGCTAACTATGGCTACACCTTC. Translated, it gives CATLSWGQGANYGYTF.